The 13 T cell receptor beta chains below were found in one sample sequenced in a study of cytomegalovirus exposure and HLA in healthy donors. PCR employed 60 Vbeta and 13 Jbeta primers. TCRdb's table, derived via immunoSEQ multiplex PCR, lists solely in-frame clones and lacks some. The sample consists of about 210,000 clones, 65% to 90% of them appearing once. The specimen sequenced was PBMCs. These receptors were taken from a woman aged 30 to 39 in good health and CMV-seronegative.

CDR3 sequence reads: CASSMTGEGAQYF. DNA of the CDR3: TGTGCCAGCAGCATGACAGGGGAAGGGGCCCAGTACTTC. This rearrangement joins TRBV7-3 to TRBJ2-5, with 8 bases fitting TRBD1. Germline V gene lookup returns CDR1 SGHTA and CDR2 FQGTGA. This CDR3 spans 13 amino acids. With V trimmed by 5 bases and J by 9 bases, 8 bases remained unmatched.

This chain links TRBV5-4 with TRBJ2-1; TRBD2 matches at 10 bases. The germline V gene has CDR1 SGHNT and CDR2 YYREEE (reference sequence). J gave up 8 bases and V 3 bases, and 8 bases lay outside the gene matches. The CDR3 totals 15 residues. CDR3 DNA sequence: TGTGCCAGCAGCTCGGGGAGCGGGAGGGCCTATGAGCAGTTCTTC. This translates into CASSSGSGRAYEQFF. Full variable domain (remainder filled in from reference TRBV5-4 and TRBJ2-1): ETGVTQSPTHLIKTRGQQVTLRCSSQSGHNTVSWYQQALGQGPQFIFQYYREEENGRGNFPPRFSGLQFPNYSSELNVNALELDDSALYLCASSSGSGRAYEQFFGPGTRLTVL.

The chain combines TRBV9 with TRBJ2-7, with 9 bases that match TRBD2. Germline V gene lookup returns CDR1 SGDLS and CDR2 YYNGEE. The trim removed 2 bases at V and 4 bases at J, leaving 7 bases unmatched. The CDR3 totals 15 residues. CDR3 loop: CASSVSAGGSYEQYF. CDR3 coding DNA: TGTGCCAGCAGCGTCTCAGCGGGGGGAAGTTACGAGCAGTACTTC. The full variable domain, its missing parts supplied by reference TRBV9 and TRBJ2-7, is DSGVTQTPKHLITATGQRVTLRCSPRSGDLSVYWYQQSLDQGLQFLIQYYNGEERAKGNILERFSAQQFPDLHSELNLSSLELGDSALYFCASSVSAGGSYEQYFGPGTRLTVT.

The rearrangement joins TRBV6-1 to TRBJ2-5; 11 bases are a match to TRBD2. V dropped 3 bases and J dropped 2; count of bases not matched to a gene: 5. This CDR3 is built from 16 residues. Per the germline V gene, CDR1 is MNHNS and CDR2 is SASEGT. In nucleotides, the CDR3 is TGTGCCAGCAGTGATCGTCCTAGCGGGGGGCAAGAGACCCAGTACTTC. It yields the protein CASSDRPSGGQETQYF.

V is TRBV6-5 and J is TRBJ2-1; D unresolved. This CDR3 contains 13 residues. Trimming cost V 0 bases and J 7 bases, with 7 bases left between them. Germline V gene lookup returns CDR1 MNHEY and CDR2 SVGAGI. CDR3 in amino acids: CASSYSWLNEQFF. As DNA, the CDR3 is TGTGCCAGCAGTTACTCCTGGCTGAATGAGCAGTTCTTC.

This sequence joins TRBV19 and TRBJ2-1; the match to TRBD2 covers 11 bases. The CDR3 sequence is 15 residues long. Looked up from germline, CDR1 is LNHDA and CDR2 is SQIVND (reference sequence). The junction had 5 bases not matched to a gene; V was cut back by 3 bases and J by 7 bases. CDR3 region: CASSILAGGPNEQFF. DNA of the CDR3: TGTGCCAGTAGTATCTTAGCGGGAGGGCCTAATGAGCAGTTCTTC. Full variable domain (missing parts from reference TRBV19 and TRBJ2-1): DGGITQSPKYLFRKEGQNVTLSCEQNLNHDAMYWYRQDPGQGLRLIYYSQIVNDFQKGDIAEGYSVSREKKESFPLTVTSAQKNPTAFYLCASSILAGGPNEQFFGPGTRLTVL.

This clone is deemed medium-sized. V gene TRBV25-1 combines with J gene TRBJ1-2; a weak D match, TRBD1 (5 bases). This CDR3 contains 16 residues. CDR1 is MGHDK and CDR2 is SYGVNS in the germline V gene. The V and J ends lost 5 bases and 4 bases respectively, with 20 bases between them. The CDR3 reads CASSPNREQGLYGYTF. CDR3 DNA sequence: TGTGCCAGCAGTCCCAACCGGGAGCAGGGCCTCTATGGCTACACCTTC.

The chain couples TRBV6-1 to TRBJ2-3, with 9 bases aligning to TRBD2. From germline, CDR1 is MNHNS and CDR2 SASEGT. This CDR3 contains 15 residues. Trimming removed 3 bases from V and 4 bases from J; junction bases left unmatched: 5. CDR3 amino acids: CASSEAGGPSDTQYF. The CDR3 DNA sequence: TGTGCCAGCAGTGAGGCGGGAGGGCCTTCAGATACGCAGTATTTT.

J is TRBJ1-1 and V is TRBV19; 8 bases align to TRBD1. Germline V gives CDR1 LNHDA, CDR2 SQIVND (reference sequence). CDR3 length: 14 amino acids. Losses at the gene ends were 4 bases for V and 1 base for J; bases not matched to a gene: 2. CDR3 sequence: CASSTGGRNTEAFF. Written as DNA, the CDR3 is TGTGCCAGTAGTACAGGGGGCAGGAACACTGAAGCTTTCTTT. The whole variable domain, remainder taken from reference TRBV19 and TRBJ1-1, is DGGITQSPKYLFRKEGQNVTLSCEQNLNHDAMYWYRQDPGQGLRLIYYSQIVNDFQKGDIAEGYSVSREKKESFPLTVTSAQKNPTAFYLCASSTGGRNTEAFFGQGTRLTVV.

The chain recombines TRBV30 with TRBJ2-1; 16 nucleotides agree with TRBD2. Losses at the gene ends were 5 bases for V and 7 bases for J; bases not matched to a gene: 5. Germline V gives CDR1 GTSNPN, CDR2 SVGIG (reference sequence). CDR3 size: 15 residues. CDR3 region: CAWAQGLAGGNEQFF. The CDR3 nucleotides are TGTGCCTGGGCCCAGGGACTAGCGGGGGGGAATGAGCAGTTCTTC.

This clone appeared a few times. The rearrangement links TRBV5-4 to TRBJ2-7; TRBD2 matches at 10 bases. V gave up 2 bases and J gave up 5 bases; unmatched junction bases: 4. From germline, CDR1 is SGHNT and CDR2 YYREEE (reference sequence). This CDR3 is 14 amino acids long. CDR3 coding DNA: TGTGCCAGCAGCTTAGCGGGAGGGCCTAACGAGCAGTACTTC. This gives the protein CASSLAGGPNEQYF.

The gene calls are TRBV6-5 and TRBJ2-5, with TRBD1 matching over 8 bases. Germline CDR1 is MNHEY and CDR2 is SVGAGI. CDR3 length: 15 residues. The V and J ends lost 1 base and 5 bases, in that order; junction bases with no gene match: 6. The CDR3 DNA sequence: TGTGCCAGCAGTTACTTAGACAGGGGTCGGGAGACCCAGTACTTC. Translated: CASSYLDRGRETQYF.

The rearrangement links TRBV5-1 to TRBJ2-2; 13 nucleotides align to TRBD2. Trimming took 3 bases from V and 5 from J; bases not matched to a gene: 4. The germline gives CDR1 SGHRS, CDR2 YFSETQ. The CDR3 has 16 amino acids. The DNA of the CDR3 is TGCGCCAGCAGCTCGGGACTAGCGGGAAAAACCGGGGAGCTGTTTTTT. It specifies CASSSGLAGKTGELFF.